This TCR beta chain is drawn from a study of blood T cell repertoires in COVID-19. Whole-study context: The United States, Italy and Spain were the sources of the acute and convalescent COVID-19 samples. The cDNA or gDNA used as material had been derived from T cells, B-cell-depleted T cells, or PBMCs.

Authors' data handling: By means of reference gene primer amplification, nucleated cell counts were estimated. TCRdb keeps only in-frame clones here, not all; method: immunoSEQ multiplex PCR. V and J calls and clone size are copied from that table; D and trimming were computed from the DNA. The sample shows tens of thousands of clones, about 90% of them seen only once. Germline V lookup: CDR1 SGHTA, CDR2 FQGNSA. The CDR3 contains 15 residues. Trimming stripped 5 bases from V and 8 bases from J, with 18 bases between. The chain recombines TRBV7-2 with TRBJ1-4; tentative D call: TRBD1 (5 bases). Sequencing input: peripheral blood. The source of this sequence is a human donor in a cohort sampled during active COVID-19. As DNA, the CDR3 is TGTGCCAGCAGCCCCAGGCGGGGGAGTGAGGAAAAACTGTTTTTT. Translation: CASSPRRGSEEKLFF.